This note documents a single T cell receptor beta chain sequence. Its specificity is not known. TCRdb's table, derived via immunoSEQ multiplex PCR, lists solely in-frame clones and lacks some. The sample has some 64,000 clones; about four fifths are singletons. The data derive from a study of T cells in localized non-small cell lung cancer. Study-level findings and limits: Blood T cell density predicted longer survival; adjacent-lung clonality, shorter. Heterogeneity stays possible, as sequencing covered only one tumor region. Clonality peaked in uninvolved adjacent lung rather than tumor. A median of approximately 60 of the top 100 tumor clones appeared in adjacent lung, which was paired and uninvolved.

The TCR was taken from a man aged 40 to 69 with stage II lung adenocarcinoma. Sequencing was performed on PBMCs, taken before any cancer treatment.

CDR3 coding DNA: TGTGCCAGCAGCCAAGATCTTCTAGCGAATCAAGAGACCCAGTACTTC. Its translation: CASSQDLLANQETQYF. The rearrangement links TRBV4-2 to TRBJ2-5; a possible D gene is TRBD2 (6 bases). The CDR3 length is 16 residues. Germline V lookup: CDR1 LGHNA, CDR2 YNFKEQ. Deletions cut 0 bases from V and 2 bases from J, with 13 bases between.